The sequence of this T cell receptor beta chain was determined in a study of CD8 T cells in ankylosing spondylitis. Study conclusions and caveats: Significant enrichment of disease-linked clones was reportedly seen in matched ankylosing spondylitis synovial fluid.

Germline CDR1 and CDR2: SGDLS and YYNGEE. Trimming took 1 base from V and 6 from J; bases not matched to a gene: 4. The CDR3 consists of 15 residues. TCRdb reprocessed the 5' RACE reads via MiXCR and lists one record per CDR3 protein. Among about 42,000 distinct CDR3 sequences, over 3.5% were seen once, and the ten largest hold 3% to 4%. This clonotype appeared many times. Its cognate antigen is unknown. The clonotype was recovered from a female donor with ankylosing spondylitis or in good health (not recorded which). The sample comprised blood, either unsorted or a sorted T cell fraction (not recorded which). The chain carries TRBV9 and TRBJ1-6, with TRBD1 matching 7 bases. This CDR3 is CASSVRGGSNSPLHF. For the CDR3, the DNA is TGTGCCAGCAGCGTAAGAGGGGGCAGTAATTCACCCCTCCACTTT.